The 6 T cell receptor beta chains reported below all come from one sample, sequenced in a study of blood T cell repertoires in COVID-19. Clones were read by immunoSEQ multiplex PCR, and TCRdb kept only the in-frame ones, dropping some. The sample consists of 280,000 or so clones, around 89% of them appearing once. The sequenced material came from PBMCs or T cells enriched from blood (not recorded which). The source of these receptors is a woman aged 18-29 years with acute COVID-19.

The chain couples TRBV7-5 to TRBJ2-1; TRBD2 was called by the table and not checked on the DNA. TRBV7-5 counts as a pseudogene. This CDR3 is 16 amino acids long. CDR3 sequence (DNA): TGTGCCTTCTGTGTGGCGGGCGCGAGCTCCTACAATGAGCAGTTCTTC. It specifies CAFCVAGASSYNEQFF.

The J gene is TRBJ1-4, the V gene TRBV7-2; 7 bases map to TRBD1. Germline trimming cut 1 base from V and 7 bases from J; bases unmatched to any gene: 9. CDR1 is SGHTA, CDR2 FQGNSA, per germline. CDR3 length: 16 amino acids. Here the CDR3 DNA reads TGTGCCAGCAGCTTAGGTCCGGCAGGGGGTGTTGAAAAACTGTTTTTT. It yields the protein CASSLGPAGGVEKLFF.

The CDR3 region is CASSPSGNLATGELFF. CDR3 nucleotides: TGTGCCAGCAGCCCTAGCGGGAACCTCGCCACCGGGGAGCTGTTTTTT. J is TRBJ2-2 and V is TRBV5-4, with 9 bases identical to TRBD2. V gave up 4 bases and J gave up 4 bases; unmatched junction bases: 8. CDR1 and CDR2 from the germline V gene are SGHNT and YYREEE (reference sequence). The CDR3 contains 16 residues. Drawing the rest from reference TRBV5-4 and TRBJ2-2, the complete variable domain is ETGVTQSPTHLIKTRGQQVTLRCSSQSGHNTVSWYQQALGQGPQFIFQYYREEENGRGNFPPRFSGLQFPNYSSELNVNALELDDSALYLCASSPSGNLATGELFFGEGSRLTVL.

The chain employs TRBV5-1 and TRBJ2-3; D might be TRBD1 (5 bases). Germline CDR1 reads SGHRS; CDR2 reads YFSETQ. Trimming cost V 4 bases and J 2 bases, with 11 bases left between them. The CDR3 extends over 14 amino acids. The CDR3 DNA is TGCGCCAGCAGCCGGCGACAGCCCACAGATACGCAGTATTTT. Amino acid sequence: CASSRRQPTDTQYF.

The chain combines TRBV19 with TRBJ1-1; D is undetermined. Germline V CDR1 and CDR2: LNHDA, SQIVND (reference sequence). V was shortened by 1 base and J by 3 bases, with 9 bases between the two germline ends. The CDR3 is made up of 14 amino acids. DNA of the CDR3: TGTGCCAGTAGTATAGGAGGGCAGTACACTGAAGCTTTCTTT. It is translated as CASSIGGQYTEAFF.

The chain combines TRBV5-4 with TRBJ2-7; 7 positions match TRBD2. Germline CDR1 reads SGHNT; CDR2 reads YYREEE (reference sequence). The CDR3 sequence is 15 residues long. V shed 0 bases and J 4 bases; nucleotides not matched to a gene: 7. CDR3 in amino acids: CASSLAGQGGYEQYF. The CDR3 region has the DNA TGTGCCAGCAGCTTGGCCGGGCAGGGAGGGTACGAGCAGTACTTC.